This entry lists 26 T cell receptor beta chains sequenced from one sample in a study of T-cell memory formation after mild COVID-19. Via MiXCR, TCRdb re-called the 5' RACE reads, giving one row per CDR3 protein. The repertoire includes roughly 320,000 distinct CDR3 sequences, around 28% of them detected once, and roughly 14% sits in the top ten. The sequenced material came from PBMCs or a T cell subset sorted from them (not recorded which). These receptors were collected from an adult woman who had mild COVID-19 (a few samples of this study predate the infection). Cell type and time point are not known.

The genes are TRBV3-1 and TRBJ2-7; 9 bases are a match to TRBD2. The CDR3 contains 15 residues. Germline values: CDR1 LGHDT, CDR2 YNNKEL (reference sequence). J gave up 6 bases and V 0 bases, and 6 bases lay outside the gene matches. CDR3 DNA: TGTGCCAGCAGCCAAGATGGGCTAGCGGGATTCGAGCAGTACTTC. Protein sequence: CASSQDGLAGFEQYF.

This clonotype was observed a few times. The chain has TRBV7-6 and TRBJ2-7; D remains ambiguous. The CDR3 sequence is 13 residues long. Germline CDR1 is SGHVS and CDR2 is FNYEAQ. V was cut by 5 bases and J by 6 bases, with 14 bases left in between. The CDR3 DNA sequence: TGTGCCAGCAGCCCCCGTCCCGGCGGCGAGCAGTACTTC. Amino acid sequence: CASSPRPGGEQYF.

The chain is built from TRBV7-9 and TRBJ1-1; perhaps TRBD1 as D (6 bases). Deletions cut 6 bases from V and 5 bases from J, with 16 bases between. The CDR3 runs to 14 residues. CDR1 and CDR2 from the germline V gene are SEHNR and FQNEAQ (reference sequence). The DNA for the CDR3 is TGTGCCAGCAGATCGTGGGGGCCGGGGACTGAAGCTTTCTTT. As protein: CASRSWGPGTEAFF.

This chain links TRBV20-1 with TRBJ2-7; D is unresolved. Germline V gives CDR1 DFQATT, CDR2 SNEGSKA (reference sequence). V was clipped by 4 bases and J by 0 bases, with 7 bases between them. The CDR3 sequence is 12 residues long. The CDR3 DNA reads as TGCAGTGCTAAGGCAGACTCCTACGAGCAGTACTTC. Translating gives CSAKADSYEQYF.

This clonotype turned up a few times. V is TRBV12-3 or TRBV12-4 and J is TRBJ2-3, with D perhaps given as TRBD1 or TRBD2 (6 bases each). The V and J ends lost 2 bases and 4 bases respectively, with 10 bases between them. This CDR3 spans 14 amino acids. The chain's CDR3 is CASSLSGAPDTQYF. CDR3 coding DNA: TGTGCCAGCAGTTTATCGGGGGCCCCAGATACGCAGTATTTT.

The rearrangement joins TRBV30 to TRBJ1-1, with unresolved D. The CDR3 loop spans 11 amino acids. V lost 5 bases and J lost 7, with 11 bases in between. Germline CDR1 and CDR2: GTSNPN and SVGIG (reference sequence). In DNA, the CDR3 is TGTGCCTGGGACGCGGGCTATGAAGCTTTCTTT. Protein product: CAWDAGYEAFF.

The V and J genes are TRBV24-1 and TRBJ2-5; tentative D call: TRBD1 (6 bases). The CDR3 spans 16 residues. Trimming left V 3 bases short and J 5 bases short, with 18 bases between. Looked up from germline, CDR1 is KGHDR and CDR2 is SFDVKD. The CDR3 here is CATSDPTGPWGETQYF. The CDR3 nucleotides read TGTGCCACCAGTGATCCTACAGGGCCCTGGGGGGAGACCCAGTACTTC.

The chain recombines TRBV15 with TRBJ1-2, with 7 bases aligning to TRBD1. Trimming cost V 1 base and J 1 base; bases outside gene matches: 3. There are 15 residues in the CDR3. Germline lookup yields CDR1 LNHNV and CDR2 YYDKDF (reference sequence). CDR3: CATSRVRDSNYGYTF. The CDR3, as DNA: TGTGCCACCAGCAGAGTCCGGGACAGTAACTATGGCTACACCTTC.

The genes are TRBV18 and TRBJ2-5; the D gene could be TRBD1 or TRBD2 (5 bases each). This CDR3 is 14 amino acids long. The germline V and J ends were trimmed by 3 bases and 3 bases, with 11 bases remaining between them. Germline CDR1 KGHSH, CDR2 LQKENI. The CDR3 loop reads CASSPAGTKETQYF. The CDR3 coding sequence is TGTGCCAGCTCACCTGCAGGGACCAAAGAGACCCAGTACTTC.

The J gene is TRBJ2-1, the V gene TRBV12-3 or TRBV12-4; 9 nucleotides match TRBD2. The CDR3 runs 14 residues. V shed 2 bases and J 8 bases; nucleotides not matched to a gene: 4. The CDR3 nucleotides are TGTGCCAGCAGTTTACCGGGACTAGCTCATGAGCAGTTCTTC. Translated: CASSLPGLAHEQFF.

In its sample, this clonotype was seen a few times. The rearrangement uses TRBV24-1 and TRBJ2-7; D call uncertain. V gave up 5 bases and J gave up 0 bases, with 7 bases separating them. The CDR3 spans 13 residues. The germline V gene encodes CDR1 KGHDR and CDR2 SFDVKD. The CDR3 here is CATSGAYSYEQYF. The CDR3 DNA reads TGTGCCACCAGTGGGGCATACTCCTACGAGCAGTACTTC.

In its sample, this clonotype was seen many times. CDR3 sequence (DNA): TGCGCCAGCAGCCAAGAGAGGACAGGGGGACTTGGTGAGCAGTTCTTC. This gives the protein CASSQERTGGLGEQFF. The chain couples TRBV4-3 to TRBJ2-1; TRBD1 agrees at 10 bases. The CDR3 totals 16 residues. V was clipped by 0 bases and J by 9 bases; unmatched bases: 8. Germline V gene sequence: CDR1 LGHNA, CDR2 YSLEER.

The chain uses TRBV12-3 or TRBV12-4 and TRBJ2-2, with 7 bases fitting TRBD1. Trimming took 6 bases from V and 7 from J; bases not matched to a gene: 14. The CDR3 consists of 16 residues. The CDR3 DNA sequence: TGTGCCAGCAGCCTGGGGACAGCCCGAACGGGCGGGGAGCTGTTTTTT. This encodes CASSLGTARTGGELFF.

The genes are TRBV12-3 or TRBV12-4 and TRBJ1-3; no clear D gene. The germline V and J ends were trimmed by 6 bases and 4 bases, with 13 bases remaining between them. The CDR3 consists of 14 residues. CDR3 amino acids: CASSQGEGGNTIYF. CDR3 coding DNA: TGTGCCAGCAGCCAAGGAGAGGGAGGAAACACCATATATTTT.

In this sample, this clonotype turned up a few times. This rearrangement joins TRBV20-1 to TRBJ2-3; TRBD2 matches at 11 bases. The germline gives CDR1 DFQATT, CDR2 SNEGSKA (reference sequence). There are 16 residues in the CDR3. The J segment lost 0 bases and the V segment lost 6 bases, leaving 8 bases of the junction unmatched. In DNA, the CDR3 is TGCAGTGCCCACGCTAGCGGGGGGACTAGCACAGATACGCAGTATTTT. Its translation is CSAHASGGTSTDTQYF.

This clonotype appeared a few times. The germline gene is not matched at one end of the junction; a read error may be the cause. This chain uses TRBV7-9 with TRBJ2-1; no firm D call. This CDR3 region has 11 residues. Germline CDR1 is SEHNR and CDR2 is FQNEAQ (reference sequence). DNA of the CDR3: TGTGCCAGCAGTTTAGTCCATGAGCAGTTCTTC. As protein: CASSLVHEQFF.

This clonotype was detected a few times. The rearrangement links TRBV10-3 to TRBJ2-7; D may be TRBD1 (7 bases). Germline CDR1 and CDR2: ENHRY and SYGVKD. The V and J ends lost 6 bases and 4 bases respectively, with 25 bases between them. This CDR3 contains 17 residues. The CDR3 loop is CAISPRQGGLGGYEQYF. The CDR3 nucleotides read TGTGCCATCAGCCCTAGGCAGGGGGGTCTGGGAGGATACGAGCAGTACTTC.

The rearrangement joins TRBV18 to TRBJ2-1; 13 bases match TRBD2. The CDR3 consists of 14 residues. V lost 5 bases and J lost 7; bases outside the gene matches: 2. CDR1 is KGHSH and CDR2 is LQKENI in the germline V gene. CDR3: CASSMTSGRNEQFF. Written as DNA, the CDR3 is TGTGCCAGCTCAATGACTAGCGGGAGGAATGAGCAGTTCTTC.

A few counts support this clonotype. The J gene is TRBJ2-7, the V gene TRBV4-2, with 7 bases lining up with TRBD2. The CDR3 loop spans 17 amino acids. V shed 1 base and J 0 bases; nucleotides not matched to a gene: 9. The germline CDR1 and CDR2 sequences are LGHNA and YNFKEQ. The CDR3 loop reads CASSQAEQAGSSYEQYF. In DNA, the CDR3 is TGTGCCAGCAGCCAAGCCGAACAAGCGGGAAGCTCCTACGAGCAGTACTTC.

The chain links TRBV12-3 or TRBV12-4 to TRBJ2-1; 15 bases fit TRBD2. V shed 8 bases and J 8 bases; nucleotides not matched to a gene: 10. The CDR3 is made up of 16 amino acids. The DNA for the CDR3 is TGTGCCAGCCAAACTAGGACTAGCGGGGGGGCCTATGAGCAGTTCTTC. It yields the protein CASQTRTSGGAYEQFF.

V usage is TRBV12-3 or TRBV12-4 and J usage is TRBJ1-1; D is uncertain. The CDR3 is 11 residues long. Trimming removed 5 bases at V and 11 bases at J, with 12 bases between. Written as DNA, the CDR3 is TGTGCCAGCAGTCCCTCGGGTAGGGCTTTCTTT. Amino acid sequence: CASSPSGRAFF.

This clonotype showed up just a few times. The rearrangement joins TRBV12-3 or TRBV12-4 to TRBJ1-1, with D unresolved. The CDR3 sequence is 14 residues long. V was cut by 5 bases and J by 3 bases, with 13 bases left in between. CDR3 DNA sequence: TGTGCCAGCAGTCCCCGAGGGTTGGACACTGAAGCTTTCTTT. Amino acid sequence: CASSPRGLDTEAFF.

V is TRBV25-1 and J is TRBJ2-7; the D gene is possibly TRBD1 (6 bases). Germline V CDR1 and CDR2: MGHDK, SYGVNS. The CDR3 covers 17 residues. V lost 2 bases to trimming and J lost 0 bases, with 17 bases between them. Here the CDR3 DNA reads TGTGCCAGCAGTGAAACTGGCCAGGGGAAATACTCCTACGAGCAGTACTTC. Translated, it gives CASSETGQGKYSYEQYF.

The CDR3 region has the DNA TGTGCCAGCACTTCGACAGGGTTGAACACTGAAGCTTTCTTT. It encodes CASTSTGLNTEAFF. V and J are TRBV12-3 or TRBV12-4 and TRBJ1-1; 7 bases agree with TRBD1. The ends lost 7 bases at V and 0 bases at J; junction bases unmatched: 5. This CDR3 spans 14 amino acids.

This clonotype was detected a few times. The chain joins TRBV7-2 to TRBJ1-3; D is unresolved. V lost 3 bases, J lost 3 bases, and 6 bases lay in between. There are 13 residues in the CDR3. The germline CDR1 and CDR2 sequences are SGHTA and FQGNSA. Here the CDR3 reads CASSFFGGNTIYF. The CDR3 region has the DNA TGTGCCAGCAGCTTTTTCGGTGGAAACACCATATATTTT.

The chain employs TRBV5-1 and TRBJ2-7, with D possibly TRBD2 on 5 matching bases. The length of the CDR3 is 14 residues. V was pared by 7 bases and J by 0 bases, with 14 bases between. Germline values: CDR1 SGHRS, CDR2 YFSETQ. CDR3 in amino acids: CASVQDSNSYEQYF. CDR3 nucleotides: TGCGCCAGCGTGCAGGACTCAAACTCCTACGAGCAGTACTTC.